Each of the 8 T cell receptor beta chains below was sequenced from the same sample in a study of blood T cell repertoires in COVID-19. Sequencing used immunoSEQ multiplex PCR; TCRdb keeps in-frame clones, though not all of them. Altogether over 45,000 clones are present, roughly 87% being singletons, with the ten largest covering about 1.8%. Sequenced: peripheral blood. These receptors were obtained from an older woman with acute or convalescent COVID-19.

The gene calls are TRBV29-1 and TRBJ1-5; 7 bases map to TRBD1. CDR1 and CDR2 (germline): SQVTM, ANQGSEA. The CDR3 consists of 13 residues. Trimming took 6 bases from V and 4 from J; bases not matched to a gene: 6. The CDR3 protein is CSVTDRANQPQHF. Here the CDR3 DNA reads TGCAGCGTCACAGACAGGGCGAATCAGCCCCAGCATTTT. The variable domain in full, completed from reference TRBV29-1 and TRBJ1-5, reads SAVISQKPSRDICQRGTSLTIQCQVDSQVTMMFWYRQQPGQSLTLIATANQGSEATYESGFVIDKFPISRPNLTFSTLTVSNMSPEDSSIYLCSVTDRANQPQHFGDGTRLSIL.

The chain recombines TRBV3-1 (or the pseudogene TRBV3-2) with TRBJ1-6; D not certain. V was pared by 4 bases and J by 5 bases, with 9 bases between. CDR3 length: 14 residues. Germline V CDR1 and CDR2: LGHDT, YNNKEL (reference sequence). The CDR3 DNA sequence: TGTGCCAGCAGCCCTCACAGAAATAATTCACCCCTCCACTTT. The encoded protein is CASSPHRNNSPLHF.

This clone appeared a single time. The chain is built from TRBV2 and TRBJ1-6; 9 bases align to TRBD1. Germline lookup yields CDR1 SNHLY and CDR2 FYNNEI. The CDR3 contains 14 residues. After removal of 5 bases from V and 10 bases from J, the junction contained 6 bases not matched to a gene. As DNA, the CDR3 is TGTGCCAGCAGTCGGGACAGGGTGGAATCACCCCTCCACTTT. It codes for CASSRDRVESPLHF.

V and J are TRBV18 and TRBJ1-2; the D gene is possibly TRBD1 (5 bases). Trimming cost V 6 bases and J 1 base, with 12 bases left between them. CDR3 length: 14 residues. From germline, CDR1 is KGHSH and CDR2 LQKENI. This chain's CDR3 is CASSPSGVNYGYTF. Here the CDR3 DNA reads TGTGCCAGCTCCCCATCGGGGGTTAACTATGGCTACACCTTC.

The count of this clone is one. This chain links TRBV27 with TRBJ2-2; 10 bases line up with TRBD1. Germline assignment: CDR1 MNHEY and CDR2 SMNVEV (reference sequence). With V trimmed by 6 bases and J by 4 bases, 8 bases remained unmatched. CDR3 size: 16 residues. CDR3 DNA sequence: TGTGCCAGCAGGAGGAACAGGGACAGGGGCACCGGGGAGCTGTTTTTT. Protein sequence: CASRRNRDRGTGELFF.

The V and J genes are TRBV10-1 and TRBJ1-5; D ambiguous. The CDR3 spans 16 residues. Germline values: CDR1 WNHNN, CDR2 SYGVQD (reference sequence). V was clipped by 6 bases and J by 5 bases, with 20 bases between them. CDR3 sequence: CASSPTKQATYQPQHF. Here the CDR3 DNA reads TGCGCCAGCAGCCCTACAAAGCAGGCTACCTATCAGCCCCAGCATTTT.

J is TRBJ1-6 and V is TRBV5-1; TRBD1 might be the D (6 bases). Trimming took off 3 bases at V and 7 bases at J, with 20 bases between the two ends. Germline CDR1 and CDR2: SGHRS and YFSETQ. CDR3 length: 17 amino acids. CDR3 in amino acids: CASSSVFRDTQNSPLHF. CDR3 DNA sequence: TGCGCCAGCAGCTCCGTTTTTCGGGACACCCAAAATTCACCCCTCCACTTT.

The chain is built from TRBV10-3 and TRBJ2-5, with 8 bases that match TRBD2. CDR1 ENHRY and CDR2 SYGVKD come from the germline V gene. The CDR3 has 14 amino acids. Germline trimming cut 1 base from V and 3 bases from J; bases unmatched to any gene: 1. CDR3 in amino acids: CAISEFSGEETQYF. The CDR3 coding sequence is TGTGCCATCAGTGAGTTTAGCGGGGAAGAGACCCAGTACTTC.